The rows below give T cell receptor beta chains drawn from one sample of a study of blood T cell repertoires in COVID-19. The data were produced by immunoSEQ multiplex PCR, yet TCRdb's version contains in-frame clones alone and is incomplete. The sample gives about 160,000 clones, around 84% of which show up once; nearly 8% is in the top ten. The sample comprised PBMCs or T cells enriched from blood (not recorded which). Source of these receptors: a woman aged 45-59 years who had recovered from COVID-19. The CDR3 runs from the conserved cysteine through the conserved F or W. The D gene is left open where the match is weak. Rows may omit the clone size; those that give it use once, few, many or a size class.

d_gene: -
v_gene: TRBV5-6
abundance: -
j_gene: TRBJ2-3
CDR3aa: CASSLAAGSTDTQYF
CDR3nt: TGTGCCAGCAGCTTGGCTGCGGGGAGCACAGATACGCAGTATTTT

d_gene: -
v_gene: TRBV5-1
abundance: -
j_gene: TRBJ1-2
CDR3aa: CASSLLPGSTYGYTF
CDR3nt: TGCGCCAGCAGCTTGCTCCCGGGATCCACTTATGGCTACACCTTC

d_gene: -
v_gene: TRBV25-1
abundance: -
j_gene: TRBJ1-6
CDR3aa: CASSLTGNSPLHF
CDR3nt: TGTGCCAGCAGTTTAACAGGGAATTCACCCCTCCACTTT

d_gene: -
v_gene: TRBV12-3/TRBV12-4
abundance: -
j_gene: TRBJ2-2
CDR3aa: CASSLRDTGELFF
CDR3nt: TGTGCCAGCAGTTTACGGGACACCGGGGAGCTGTTTTTT

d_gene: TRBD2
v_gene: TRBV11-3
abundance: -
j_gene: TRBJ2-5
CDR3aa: CASSLGGGVQETQYF
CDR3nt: TGTGCCAGCAGCTTAGGCGGGGGTGTACAAGAGACCCAGTACTTC

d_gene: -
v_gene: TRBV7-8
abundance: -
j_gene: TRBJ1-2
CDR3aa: CASSHRALTF
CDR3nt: TGTGCCAGCAGCCACAGGGCCCTCACCTTC

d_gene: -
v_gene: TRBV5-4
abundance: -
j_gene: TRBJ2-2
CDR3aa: CASSLTGRTGELFF
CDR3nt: TGTGCCAGCAGCCTGACAGGGAGGACCGGGGAGCTGTTTTTT

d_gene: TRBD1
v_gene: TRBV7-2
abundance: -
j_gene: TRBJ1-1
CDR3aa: CASLGQVNTEAFF
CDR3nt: TGTGCCAGCCTCGGACAGGTGAACACTGAAGCTTTCTTT

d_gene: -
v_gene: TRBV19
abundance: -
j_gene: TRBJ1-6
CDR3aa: CASSILDRLASPLHF
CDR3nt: TGTGCCAGTAGTATCCTGGACAGACTAGCTTCACCCCTCCACTTT

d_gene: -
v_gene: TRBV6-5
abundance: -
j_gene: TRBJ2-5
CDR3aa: CASSFTTAQETQYF
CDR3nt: TGTGCCAGCAGCTTTACGACAGCACAAGAGACCCAGTACTTC

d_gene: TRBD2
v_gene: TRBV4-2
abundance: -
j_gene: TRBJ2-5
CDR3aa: CASSQLSTSGGLETQYF
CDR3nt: TGTGCCAGCAGCCAGTTATCGACTAGCGGGGGATTGGAGACCCAGTACTTC

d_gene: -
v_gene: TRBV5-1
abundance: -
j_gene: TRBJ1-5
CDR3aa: CASSLGGEGNQPQHF
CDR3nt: TGCGCCAGCAGCTTGGGCGGGGAAGGCAATCAGCCCCAGCATTTT

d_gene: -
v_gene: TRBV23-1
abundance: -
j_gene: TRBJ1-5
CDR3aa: CASRLNYSNQPQHF
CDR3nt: TGCGCCAGCAGGCTGAACTATAGCAATCAGCCCCAGCATTTT

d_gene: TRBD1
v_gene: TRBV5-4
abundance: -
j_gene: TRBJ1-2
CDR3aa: CASSYGQEVYGYTF
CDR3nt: TGTGCCAGCAGCTACGGACAGGAGGTCTATGGCTACACCTTC

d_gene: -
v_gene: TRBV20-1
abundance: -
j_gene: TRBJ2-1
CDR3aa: CSARQATEQFF
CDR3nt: TGCAGTGCTAGACAAGCGACTGAGCAGTTCTTC

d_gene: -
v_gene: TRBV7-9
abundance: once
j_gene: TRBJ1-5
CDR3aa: CASSPPYRTSNQPQHF
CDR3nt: TGTGCCAGCAGCCCGCCCTACAGGACTAGCAATCAGCCCCAGCATTTT

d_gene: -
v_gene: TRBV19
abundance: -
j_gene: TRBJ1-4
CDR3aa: CASSVGGATNEKLFF
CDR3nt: TGTGCCAGTAGTGTCGGGGGGGCAACTAATGAAAAACTGTTTTTT

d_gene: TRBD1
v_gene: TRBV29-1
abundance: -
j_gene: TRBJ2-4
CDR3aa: CSVVGTGKNIQYF
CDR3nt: TGCAGCGTTGTCGGGACAGGCAAAAACATTCAGTACTTC

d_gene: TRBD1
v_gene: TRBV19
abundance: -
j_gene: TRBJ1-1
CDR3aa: CASSSLQGANTEAFF
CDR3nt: TGTGCCAGTAGCTCTCTGCAGGGGGCGAACACTGAAGCTTTCTTT

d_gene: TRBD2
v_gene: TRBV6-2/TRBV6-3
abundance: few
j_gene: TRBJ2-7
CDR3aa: CASSPGLVDAYEQYF
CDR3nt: TGTGCCAGCAGCCCGGGACTAGTTGATGCCTACGAGCAGTACTTC

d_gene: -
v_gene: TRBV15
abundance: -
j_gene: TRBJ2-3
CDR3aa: CATSRDPSASRVDTQYF
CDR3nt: TGTGCCACCAGCAGAGATCCCAGTGCCTCCCGGGTGGATACGCAGTATTTT

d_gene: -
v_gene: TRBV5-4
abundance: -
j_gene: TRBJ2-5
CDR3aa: CASSAGQIQETQYF
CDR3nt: TGTGCCAGCAGCGCGGGACAGATCCAAGAGACCCAGTACTTC

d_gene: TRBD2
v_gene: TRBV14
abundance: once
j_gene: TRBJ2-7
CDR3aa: CASSQAIYVGLAGGTHSYEQYF
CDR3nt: TGTGCCAGCAGCCAAGCGATATACGTGGGGCTAGCGGGGGGAACTCATTCCTACGAGCAGTACTTC

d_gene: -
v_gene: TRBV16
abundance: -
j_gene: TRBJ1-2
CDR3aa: CASSQTGGSSYTF
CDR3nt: TGTGCCAGCAGCCAAACGGGAGGCAGCTCCTACACCTTC

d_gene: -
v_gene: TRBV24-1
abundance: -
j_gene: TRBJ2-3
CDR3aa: CATSDSAGFGRDTQYF
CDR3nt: TGTGCCACCAGTGATTCTGCCGGTTTCGGGAGAGATACGCAGTATTTT

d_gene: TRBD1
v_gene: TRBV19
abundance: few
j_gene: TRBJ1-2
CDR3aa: CASSGGQFNYGYTF
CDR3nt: TGTGCCAGTAGTGGGGGACAGTTTAACTATGGCTACACCTTC

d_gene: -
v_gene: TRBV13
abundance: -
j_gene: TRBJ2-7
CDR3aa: CASSYTSGEQYF
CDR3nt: TGTGCCAGCAGCTACACAAGCGGCGAGCAGTACTTC

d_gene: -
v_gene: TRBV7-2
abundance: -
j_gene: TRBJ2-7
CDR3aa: CASKNYGTIGEQYF
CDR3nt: TGTGCCAGCAAAAATTACGGGACAATTGGCGAGCAGTACTTC

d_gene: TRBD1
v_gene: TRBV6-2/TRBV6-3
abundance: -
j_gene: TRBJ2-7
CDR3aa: CASSYAGQGYEQYF
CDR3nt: TGTGCCAGCAGTTACGCGGGACAGGGCTACGAGCAGTACTTC

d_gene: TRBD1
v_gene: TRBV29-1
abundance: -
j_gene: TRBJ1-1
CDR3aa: CSGARDSYTEAFF
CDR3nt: TGCAGCGGAGCCCGGGACAGTTACACTGAAGCTTTCTTT

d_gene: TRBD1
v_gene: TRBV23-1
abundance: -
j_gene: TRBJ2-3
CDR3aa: CASSQPGQGADTQYF
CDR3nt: TGCGCCAGCAGTCAGCCGGGACAGGGCGCAGATACGCAGTATTTT

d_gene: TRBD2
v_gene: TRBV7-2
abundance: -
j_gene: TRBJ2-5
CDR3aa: CASSLGVGEGETQYF
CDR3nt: TGTGCCAGCAGCTTAGGGGTGGGGGAGGGAGAGACCCAGTACTTC

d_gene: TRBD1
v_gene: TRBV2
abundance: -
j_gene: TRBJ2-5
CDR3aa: CASSVQGEETQYF
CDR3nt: TGTGCCAGCAGTGTTCAGGGGGAAGAGACCCAGTACTTC

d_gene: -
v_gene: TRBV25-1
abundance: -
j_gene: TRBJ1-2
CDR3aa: CASSESLGPAGGYTF
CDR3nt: TGTGCCAGCAGTGAATCTCTGGGGCCGGCCGGGGGCTACACCTTC

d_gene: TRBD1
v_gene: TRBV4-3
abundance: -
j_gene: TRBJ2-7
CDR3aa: CASSQDRTGGPSEQYF
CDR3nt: TGCGCCAGCAGCCAAGATAGGACAGGGGGTCCTTCCGAGCAGTACTTC

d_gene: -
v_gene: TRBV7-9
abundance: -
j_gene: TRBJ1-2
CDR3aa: CASSLVEGQGFGYTF
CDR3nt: TGTGCCAGCAGCTTAGTTGAAGGGCAGGGTTTTGGCTACACCTTC

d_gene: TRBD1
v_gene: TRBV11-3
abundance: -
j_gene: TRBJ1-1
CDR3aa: CASSTTTGLSNTEAFF
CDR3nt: TGTGCCAGCAGCACCACGACAGGGTTGTCGAACACTGAAGCTTTCTTT

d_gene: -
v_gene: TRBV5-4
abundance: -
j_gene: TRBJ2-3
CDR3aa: CASSEISVPDTQYF
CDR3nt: TGTGCCAGCAGCGAAATTAGCGTGCCAGATACGCAGTATTTT

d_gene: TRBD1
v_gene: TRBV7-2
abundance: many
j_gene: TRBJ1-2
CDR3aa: CASSLVLGGTHGYTF
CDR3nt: TGTGCCAGCAGCTTAGTTTTAGGGGGCACTCATGGCTACACCTTC

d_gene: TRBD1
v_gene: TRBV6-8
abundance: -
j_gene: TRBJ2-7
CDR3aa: CASGLSGPDRGHSYEQYF
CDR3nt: TGTGCCAGCGGACTTAGTGGGCCGGACAGGGGCCACTCCTACGAGCAGTACTTC

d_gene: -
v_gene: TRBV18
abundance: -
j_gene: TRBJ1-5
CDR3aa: CASSTNPGSNQPQHF
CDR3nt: TGTGCCAGCTCCACTAATCCGGGGAGCAATCAGCCCCAGCATTTT

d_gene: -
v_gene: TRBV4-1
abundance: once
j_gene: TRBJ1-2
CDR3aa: CASSQEGRYGYTF
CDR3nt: TGCGCCAGCAGCCAAGAAGGGAGGTATGGCTACACCTTC

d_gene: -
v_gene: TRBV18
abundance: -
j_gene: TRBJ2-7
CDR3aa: CASSPPGRYEQYF
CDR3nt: TGTGCCAGCTCACCACCGGGGCGCTACGAGCAGTACTTC

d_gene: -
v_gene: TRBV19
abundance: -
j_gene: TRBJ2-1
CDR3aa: CASTFNNEQFF
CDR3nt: TGTGCCAGTACATTCAACAATGAGCAGTTCTTC

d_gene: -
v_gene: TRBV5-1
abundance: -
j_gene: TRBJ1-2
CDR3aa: CASSSSNSNYGYTF
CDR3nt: TGCGCCAGCAGCTCCTCGAACAGTAACTATGGCTACACCTTC